This T cell receptor (beta chain) appears in the sequencing data of a study of CD8 T cells in ankylosing spondylitis. Study-wide points: Previous work reported some of these motif variants in the synovial fluid and blood of reactive arthritis. Significant enrichment of disease-linked clones was reported in matched ankylosing spondylitis synovial fluid.

Quantitative molecular-barcoded 5'-RACE generated the TCR beta libraries. Each CDR3 protein gets one entry after TCRdb re-called the 5' RACE reads with MiXCR. The top ten clones hold approximately 6.8% of a sample with some 140,000 distinct CDR3 sequences, roughly 8% of them seen once. To note about this clonotype: Its antigen remains unknown.

CDR3 length: 16 residues. Germline values: CDR1 LNHDA, CDR2 SQIVND (reference sequence). V was trimmed by 5 bases and J by 9 bases, leaving 26 bases between them. What was sequenced was synovial fluid, either unsorted or a sorted T cell fraction (not recorded which). This sequence joins TRBV19 and TRBJ2-7; the D gene is possibly TRBD2 (6 bases). This clonotype originated in a male donor with ankylosing spondylitis. In nucleotides, the CDR3 is TGTGCCAGTAGTCCCGGCTGGGGTGGCAGGAGGGATGGGCAGTACTTC. It translates to CASSPGWGGRRDGQYF.